Listed here are 2 T cell receptor beta chains from one sample, sequenced in a study of blood T cell repertoires in COVID-19. TCRdb's copy holds only in-frame clones and misses some; the assay was immunoSEQ multiplex PCR. The profile shows some 150,000 clones, about 86% of them singletons. Sequenced material: peripheral blood. The receptors derive from a woman aged 60-75 years with COVID-19, enrolled during active disease.

V is TRBV19 and J is TRBJ1-5; 11 nucleotides agree with TRBD1. Germline assignment: CDR1 LNHDA and CDR2 SQIVND (reference sequence). J gave up 3 bases and V 7 bases, and 8 bases lay outside the gene matches. The CDR3 runs 16 residues. The CDR3 loop reads CASTSGTGGPNQPQHF. The CDR3 DNA follows: TGTGCCAGTACCTCCGGGACAGGGGGTCCCAATCAGCCCCAGCATTTT.

This chain joins TRBV28 and TRBJ2-5, with D possibly TRBD2 on 6 matching bases. There are 17 residues in the CDR3. V lost 2 bases and J 2 bases, leaving 18 bases between the germline ends. Germline assignment: CDR1 MDHEN and CDR2 SYDVKM. DNA of the CDR3: TGTGCCAGCAGTTTACCCCCAAGGAGGGCGAGGCAAGAGACCCAGTACTTC. Its translation: CASSLPPRRARQETQYF.